One and the same sample provided the 6 T cell receptor beta chains below, sequenced in a study of blood T cell repertoires in COVID-19 (dated by TCRdb to between 2020 and 2021). Library preparation employed the immunoSEQ multiplex PCR assay. TCRdb limited this immuneACCESS table to in-frame rearrangements with V and J called. A share of clones is missing; checked studies link under half to unresolved V genes, and the rest is unexplained. Across this sample there are 180,000 or so clones, with 75% to 90% seen only once. The ten largest clones add up to about 6.7% of the sample. The specimen was peripheral blood. These receptors were collected from a woman aged 40 to 50 with COVID-19, enrolled during active disease.

The genes are TRBV6-2 or TRBV6-3 and TRBJ2-3, with 11 bases matching TRBD2. V shed 3 bases, J shed 5 bases, and the junction held 4 bases outside the gene matches. The germline V gene encodes CDR1 MNHEY and CDR2 SVGEGT. The CDR3 is 15 amino acids. The DNA of the CDR3 is TGTGCCAGCAGTTATACTAGCGGGGGAGGAGATACGCAGTATTTT. Residues: CASSYTSGGGDTQYF.

The J gene is TRBJ2-2, the V gene TRBV19; D perhaps matches TRBD2 (6 bases). Germline loops: CDR1 LNHDA, CDR2 SQIVND (reference sequence). This CDR3 has 14 amino acids. Trimming removed 9 bases from V and 7 bases from J, with 18 bases in between. CDR3 in amino acids: CASLPGLGNGELFF. Written as DNA, the CDR3 is TGTGCCAGCCTTCCGGGACTGGGGAACGGGGAGCTGTTTTTT.

This clone was detected many times. The chain has TRBV5-1 and TRBJ2-1; a weak D match, TRBD1 (6 bases). CDR1 and CDR2 (germline): SGHRS, YFSETQ. The CDR3 runs 13 residues. Trimming cost V 1 base and J 7 bases, with 9 bases left between them. For the CDR3, the DNA is TGCGCCAGCAGCTTGACAGGGCTGAATGAGCAGTTCTTC. This gives the protein CASSLTGLNEQFF.

The chain couples TRBV15 to TRBJ1-5; the D is unclear. V lost 0 bases, J lost 2 bases, and 14 bases lay in between. The CDR3 has 17 residues. The V gene's germline CDR1 is LNHNV and CDR2 YYDKDF (reference sequence). The DNA of the CDR3 is TGTGCCACCAGCAGAGAGGCGGCGGGCTCGGGCAATCAGCCCCAGCATTTT. Amino acid sequence: CATSREAAGSGNQPQHF.

The chain recombines TRBV20-1 with TRBJ1-6; D might be TRBD1 (5 bases). V dropped 3 bases and J dropped 13 bases, with 10 bases sitting between them. Per germline, CDR1 DFQATT and CDR2 SNEGSKA (reference sequence). The CDR3 has 11 amino acids. CDR3 in DNA: TGCAGTGCTAGTTGGGGGGAGCCCCTCCACTTT. This sequence encodes CSASWGEPLHF.

This clone was observed a single time. This chain connects TRBV6-4 to TRBJ2-3, with 7 bases matching TRBD1. After removal of 6 bases from V and 0 bases from J, the junction contained 6 bases not matched to a gene. The CDR3 runs to 15 residues. Per the germline V gene, CDR1 is MRHNA and CDR2 is SNTAGT. Here the CDR3 reads CASRSGDSSTDTQYF. CDR3 nucleotide sequence: TGTGCCAGCAGAAGTGGGGACAGCAGCACAGATACGCAGTATTTT.